This T cell receptor (beta chain) was observed in a study of follicular helper T cells after annual influenza vaccination. Study overall: Days 0, 7 and 28 post-vaccination were the blood draw times.

Assay used: immunoSEQ multiplex PCR; TCRdb lists only in-frame clones, some missing. Of over 12,000 clones in the sample, roughly 81% were seen once. The germline gives CDR1 MNHNS, CDR2 SASEGT. The CDR3 has 14 residues. V was cut by 8 bases and J by 6 bases, with 19 bases left in between. Time point of the sample: 2014-2015 season, pre-vaccination. The chain has TRBV6-1 and TRBJ1-1; the D gene is possibly TRBD1 (5 bases). The receptor comes from an adult who received the influenza vaccine. Sequenced here: CXCR5- memory CD4+ T cells sorted from blood, sampled on the day of influenza vaccination. The CDR3 DNA follows: TGTGCCAGCGCTGTCGGGGGGAGGTGGGCTGAAGCTTTCTTT. Its protein is CASAVGGRWAEAFF.